The present T cell receptor beta chain was sequenced within a study of T cell changes during pregnancy in multiple sclerosis. Generated by immunoSEQ multiplex PCR, the TCRdb table keeps only in-frame clones and is missing some. The table records just under 20,000 clones, nearly 90% of them present only once. In germline, CDR1 is SGHKS, CDR2 YYEKEE (reference sequence). Trimming pared 7 bases from V and 5 bases from J, leaving 16 bases between. The CDR3 loop spans 14 amino acids. This TCR derives from a female donor in good health, enrolled as a control in a pregnancy study. The chain carries TRBV5-5 and TRBJ1-5; D might be TRBD1 (6 bases). Source: CD8+ T cells from peripheral blood mononuclear cells, taken in the second trimester of pregnancy. The CDR3 sequence is CASGRGGYDQPQHF. The CDR3 DNA reads as TGTGCCAGCGGGAGGGGGGGCTACGATCAGCCCCAGCATTTT.